Following are 2 T cell receptor beta chains from one sample sequenced in a study of cytomegalovirus exposure and HLA in healthy donors. Primers for the PCR totalled 60 Vbeta and 13 Jbeta. Clones were read by immunoSEQ multiplex PCR, and TCRdb kept only the in-frame ones, dropping some. The table records 150,000 to 200,000 clones, about 71% of them present only once. The sequencing sample was made of PBMCs. These receptors all stem from a woman aged 25 to 39 in good health and CMV-seronegative.

The chain uses TRBV12-5 and TRBJ2-5, with D unclear. This CDR3 has 13 amino acids. V lost 0 bases and J 2 bases, leaving 4 bases between the germline ends. Germline V gene sequence: CDR1 LGHNT, CDR2 FRNRAP. The CDR3 DNA reads as TGTGCTAGTGGTTTGGTAATACAAGAGACCCAGTACTTC. Its translation: CASGLVIQETQYF.

The gene calls are TRBV29-1 and TRBJ2-5; tentatively, D is TRBD2 (6 bases). Trimming pared 7 bases from V and 5 bases from J, leaving 14 bases between. The CDR3 extends over 12 amino acids. Germline V gene data show CDR1 as SQVTM and CDR2 as ANQGSEA. CDR3 protein: CSAAGSAETQYF. The CDR3 DNA reads TGCAGCGCCGCGGGGTCGGCGGAGACCCAGTACTTC. The whole variable domain, remainder taken from reference TRBV29-1 and TRBJ2-5, is SAVISQKPSRDICQRGTSLTIQCQVDSQVTMMFWYRQQPGQSLTLIATANQGSEATYESGFVIDKFPISRPNLTFSTLTVSNMSPEDSSIYLCSAAGSAETQYFGPGTRLLVL.